This is a list of T cell receptor beta chains from one sample in a study of cytomegalovirus exposure and HLA in healthy donors. Data came from immunoSEQ multiplex PCR; TCRdb stores just in-frame clones and leaves some out. The table records 200,000 or so clones, roughly four fifths of them present only once. Specimen: PBMCs. The source is a boy younger than 10 in good health and CMV-seronegative. The CDR3 runs from the conserved cysteine through the conserved F or W. D genes are given only for firm matches. Rows give clone size only sometimes, using once, few, many, or a class for an expanded clone.

>TRBJ2-7|TRBV14|-|-
TGTGCCAGCAGCCAAGGGCCAGGGTGGGTCTACGAGCAGTACTTC
CASSQGPGWVYEQYF
>TRBJ2-7|TRBV10-1|-|-
TGCGCCAGCAGTGAAGGCGGTGGCAGCTCCTACGAGCAGTACTTC
CASSEGGGSSYEQYF
>TRBJ2-3|TRBV7-2|-|-
TGTGCCAGCAGCACCCCCAGAAGTACGCAGTATTTT
CASSTPRSTQYF
>TRBJ1-2|TRBV11-2|TRBD1|-
TGTGCCAGCAGCGCCCGGGACAGCCGGGGGTATGGCTACACCTTC
CASSARDSRGYGYTF
>TRBJ2-3|TRBV5-6|-|-
TGTGCCAGCAGCTCAGGGGTGGATACGCAGTATTTT
CASSSGVDTQYF
>TRBJ2-5|TRBV7-6|TRBD2|once
TGTGCCAGCAGCTCCGACCCAGCGGGGCGGGAGACCCAGTACTTC
CASSSDPAGRETQYF
>TRBJ2-7|TRBV7-8|-|-
TGTGCCAGCAGCGGGGGGGGCGGCTCGACCATTTACGAGCAGTACTTC
CASSGGGGSTIYEQYF
>TRBJ1-4|TRBV28|-|-
TGTGCCAGCAGTTTTCAGGGCGCAAGTGAAAAACTGTTTTTT
CASSFQGASEKLFF
>TRBJ2-1|TRBV9|TRBD2|-
TGTGCCAGCAGCGTAGGGGGTGGGGGGGACTCCTACAATGAGCAGTTCTTC
CASSVGGGGDSYNEQFF
>TRBJ1-2|TRBV7-7|-|few
TGTGCTAGCAGCTTATCGTGGGGCCGGCCGGTGGACATCCCTAACTATGGCTACACCTTC
CASSLSWGRPVDIPNYGYTF
>TRBJ2-7|TRBV19|-|-
TGTGCCAGCTCTCGGACGGAACGGGGCGAGCAGTACTTC
CASSRTERGEQYF
>TRBJ2-5|TRBV7-2|-|-
TGTGCCAGCAGCTTGTTATACAAAGAGACCCAGTACTTC
CASSLLYKETQYF
>TRBJ2-5|TRBV7-9|-|-
TGTGCCAGCAGCTTAAGGGACTCCCAAGAGACCCAGTACTTC
CASSLRDSQETQYF
>TRBJ2-4|TRBV7-2|-|-
TGTGCCAGCAGCGCCACTTTAGGACTAGCCAAAAACATTCAGTACTTC
CASSATLGLAKNIQYF